Below, one TCR beta chain is given with its context. The antigen remains unidentified. This specimen comes from a study of CD8+CD57+ T cells in acquired aplastic anemia. Turning to the study itself: Sorted CD4+ and CD8+ cells yielded around 3.2 ug of DNA on average. General observations from the study: The CD8+ Simpson's diversity of patients and controls was not significantly different.

The germline V gene encodes CDR1 LNHDA and CDR2 SQIVND (reference sequence). The CDR3 is 12 amino acids. The V gene lost 7 bases and the J gene lost 2 bases, with 8 bases spanning the gap. Patients sequenced had flow cytometry evidence of CD8+CD57+ cell expansion. No therapy was given to patients before blood sampling. TCR beta VDJ and CDR3 profiling used genomic DNA as template. TCRdb re-derived calls from the reads in MiXCR, one entry per CDR3 protein. The data hold about 98,000 distinct CDR3 sequences, with about 66% observed a single time. This chain joins TRBV19 and TRBJ1-1, with TRBD1 as a possible D gene (5 bases). The source material was sorted CD4+, CD8+, or CD8+CD57+ T cells (not recorded which) from PBMCs. This receptor was identified in a human donor with aplastic anemia. CDR3 sequence (DNA): TGTGCCAGTACAACAGGTAACACTGAAGCTTTCTTT. Its translation: CASTTGNTEAFF.